Listed below are T cell receptor beta chains from one sample, sequenced in a study of cytomegalovirus exposure and HLA in healthy donors. TCRdb's table, derived via immunoSEQ multiplex PCR, lists solely in-frame clones and lacks some. The repertoire holds about 140,000 clones, with 75% to 90% as singletons. The sample consisted of PBMCs. These receptors all stem from a female donor in good health and CMV-seronegative. Both conserved end residues are part of each CDR3. The D gene is left open where the match is weak. Rows give clone size only sometimes, using once, few, many, or a class for an expanded clone.

J: TRBJ1-1; D: TRBD1; size: .; V: TRBV7-9; length: 17; DNA: TGTGCCAGCAGCTCGGCGGCTGGGACAGGGGTGAACACTGAAGCTTTCTTT; CDR3: CASSSAAGTGVNTEAFF
J: TRBJ2-3; D: .; size: .; V: TRBV28; length: 15; DNA: TGTGCCAGCCGATCCCAGGGGTCCTTGGCAGATACGCAGTATTTT; CDR3: CASRSQGSLADTQYF
J: TRBJ1-2; D: TRBD1; size: .; V: TRBV6-1; length: 14; DNA: TGTGCCAGCAGTGGGGACAGGGTGGGCTATGGCTACACCTTC; CDR3: CASSGDRVGYGYTF
J: TRBJ2-7; D: .; size: .; V: TRBV28; length: 13; DNA: TGTGCCAGCAGTAGTTTGGACTTTACCGAGCAGTACTTC; CDR3: CASSSLDFTEQYF
J: TRBJ1-2; D: .; size: .; V: TRBV19; length: 14; DNA: TGTGCCAGTAGTCTGACAGGCCGTAACTATGGCTACACCTTC; CDR3: CASSLTGRNYGYTF
J: TRBJ2-3; D: TRBD2; size: few; V: TRBV2; length: 16; DNA: TGTGCCAGCAAACGGGAGGTGACGATTAGCACAGATACGCAGTATTTT; CDR3: CASKREVTISTDTQYF
J: TRBJ1-2; D: .; size: .; V: TRBV7-9; length: 12; DNA: TGTGCCAGCAGCGCCGGGACTCACGGCTACACCTTC; CDR3: CASSAGTHGYTF
J: TRBJ1-5; D: .; size: .; V: TRBV5-6; length: 18; DNA: TGTGCCAGCAGCCCGGCTAGATGGGGGCGTATCGTCAATCAGCCCCAGCATTTT; CDR3: CASSPARWGRIVNQPQHF
J: TRBJ1-1; D: .; size: .; V: TRBV14; length: 16; DNA: TGTGCCAGCAGCCTGCGGACTGGTGCCTTGAACACTGAAGCTTTCTTT; CDR3: CASSLRTGALNTEAFF
J: TRBJ2-2; D: TRBD1; size: .; V: TRBV19; length: 14; DNA: TGTGCCAGTGAACAGGGGCCGAACACCGGGGAGCTGTTTTTT; CDR3: CASEQGPNTGELFF
J: TRBJ2-7; D: TRBD2; size: .; V: TRBV6-1; length: 15; DNA: TGTGCCAGCATCCTAAGGGCTAGCGGCTCCTACGAGCAGTACTTC; CDR3: CASILRASGSYEQYF